A single sample is the source of the 5 T cell receptor beta chains below, sequenced in a study of Ad26.COV2.S vaccination and SARS-CoV-2 variants. Sequencing used immunoSEQ multiplex PCR; TCRdb keeps in-frame clones, though not all of them. This repertoire shows roughly 240,000 clones, 70% to 90% found once; its top ten account for about 11%. Treatment reported: 19 received Ad26.COV2.S at low or high dose, single or two shots; roughly five received placebo; per-sample allocation not given. Sampling occurred on day 63 after the first vaccine or placebo injection. The specimen comprised peripheral blood, sampled in a trial of Ad26.COV2.S vaccine versus placebo. The source of these receptors is a person aged 18-60 years who received the Ad26.COV2.S COVID-19 vaccine or a placebo.

The V and J genes are TRBV4-2 and TRBJ1-2; D not resolved. V was trimmed by 0 bases and J by 7 bases, leaving 12 bases between them. CDR1 LGHNA and CDR2 YNFKEQ come from the germline V gene. The CDR3 totals 14 residues. The CDR3 DNA follows: TGTGCCAGCAGCCAAGATTCCGGGTTCGCTGGCTACACCTTC. It specifies CASSQDSGFAGYTF.

This chain joins TRBV2 and TRBJ2-7, with D tentatively TRBD1 (6 bases). Germline CDR1 reads SNHLY; CDR2 reads FYNNEI. The V gene lost 5 bases and the J gene lost 0 bases, with 14 bases spanning the gap. The CDR3 is made up of 15 amino acids. CDR3 DNA sequence: TGTGCCAGCAGTCAAAGCCGGGACATCTCCTACGAGCAGTACTTC. Its protein is CASSQSRDISYEQYF.

This chain links TRBV7-2 with TRBJ2-1, with D possibly matching TRBD1 (6 bases). Trimming removed 1 base from V and 6 bases from J, with 10 bases in between. CDR3 size: 14 residues. Germline V gives CDR1 SGHTA, CDR2 FQGNSA. CDR3 sequence: CASSLGVGGNEQFF. DNA of the CDR3: TGTGCCAGCAGCTTAGGGGTAGGGGGCAATGAGCAGTTCTTC.

The CDR3 is CASSPSGNTIYF. The CDR3 coding sequence is TGTGCCAGCAGCCCCAGTGGAAACACCATATATTTT. The J gene is TRBJ1-3, the V gene TRBV14; D call uncertain. Germline CDR1 reads SGHDN; CDR2 reads FVKESK. The V gene lost 4 bases and the J gene lost 3 bases, with 4 bases spanning the gap. The CDR3 loop spans 12 amino acids.

The gene calls are TRBV15 and TRBJ2-3; 8 bases are shared with TRBD2. The CDR3 runs 16 residues. Germline-derived CDR1 and CDR2 are LNHNV and YYDKDF (reference sequence). The V and J ends lost 0 bases and 1 base, in that order; junction bases with no gene match: 3. The DNA of the CDR3 is TGTGCCACCAGCAGAGAGGGTAGCGGGGGCACAGATACGCAGTATTTT. Amino acids: CATSREGSGGTDTQYF.